This T cell receptor beta chain was sequenced for a study of neurological immune-mediated disorders. Study-wide results and caveats: Multiple sclerosis, the disease with the least TCR clonal expansion, fell below healthy controls, whereas HTLV-1-associated myelopathy showed the most. Association of the multiple sclerosis repertoire cluster with clinical or MRI features was not observed for any feature. Phylogenetic grouping placed 18 of 34 multiple sclerosis patients' repertoires in one related-CDR3 cluster, a possible signature.

Regarding this clonotype: No antigen is known for it.

The cDNA came from 5'RACE with 10-nucleotide random UMIs. TCRdb analysed the 5' RACE reads with MiXCR anew, one entry per CDR3 protein. The sample shows under 80,000 distinct CDR3 sequences, approximately 4.1% of them seen only once. This CDR3 is built from 14 residues. Germline assignment: CDR1 DFQATT and CDR2 SNEGSKA (reference sequence). The V and J ends lost 3 bases and 0 bases respectively, with 12 bases between them. This rearrangement joins TRBV20-1 to TRBJ2-7; D not resolved. This TCR was recovered from a man aged 25 to 40 with multiple sclerosis. Source material: PBMCs. CDR3 amino acids: CSARSDCYSYEQYF. The CDR3 coding sequence is TGCAGTGCTAGGTCCGACTGCTACTCCTACGAGCAGTACTTC.